One and the same sample provided the 3 T cell receptor beta chains below, sequenced in a study of molecular identifiers for immune sequencing clone quantification. One entry per CDR3 protein, called by TCRdb with MiXCR from the PCR reads. The sample shows tens of thousands of distinct CDR3 sequences, around 33% of them seen only once. Sample: naive CD8+ T cells from blood, with Jurkat cell RNA spiked in. Subset meaning: FACS-sorted CD8+CD4-CCR7+CD45RA+ naive T cells. These receptor sequences come from a human donor in good health. Some libraries in this study had Jurkat cell RNA spiked in.

This clonotype was recorded at least ten times. The chain links TRBV2 to TRBJ2-1; tentatively, D is TRBD2 (6 bases). V was pared by 1 base and J by 8 bases, with 15 bases between. The CDR3 length is 15 residues. Germline V lookup: CDR1 SNHLY, CDR2 FYNNEI. The chain's CDR3 is CASSEGPTSIDEQFF. DNA of the CDR3: TGTGCCAGCAGTGAAGGCCCTACTAGCATAGATGAGCAGTTCTTC. The whole variable domain, remainder taken from reference TRBV2 and TRBJ2-1, is EPEVTQTPSHQVTQMGQEVILRCVPISNHLYFYWYRQILGQKVEFLVSFYNNEISEKSEIFDDQFSVERPDGSNFTLKIRSTKLEDSAMYFCASSEGPTSIDEQFFGPGTRLTVL.

About this clonotype: This may be a read error: a much more frequent sequence differs by one nucleotide. This chain joins TRBV27 and TRBJ1-5; D is unclear. In germline, CDR1 is MNHEY, CDR2 SMNVEV (reference sequence). There are 13 residues in the CDR3. The CDR3 region is CASCLRANQPQHF. Here the CDR3 DNA reads TGTGCCAGCTGTTTACGGGCCAATCAGCCCCAGCATTTT.

This chain joins TRBV6-2 or TRBV6-3 and TRBJ1-5; unclear D gene. Trimming stripped 11 bases from V and 0 bases from J, with 11 bases between. The germline gives CDR1 MNHEY, CDR2 SVGEGT. The CDR3 has 13 residues. The CDR3 DNA sequence: TGTGCCTGCACCGACGTTAGCAATCAGCCCCAGCATTTT. It yields the protein CACTDVSNQPQHF.